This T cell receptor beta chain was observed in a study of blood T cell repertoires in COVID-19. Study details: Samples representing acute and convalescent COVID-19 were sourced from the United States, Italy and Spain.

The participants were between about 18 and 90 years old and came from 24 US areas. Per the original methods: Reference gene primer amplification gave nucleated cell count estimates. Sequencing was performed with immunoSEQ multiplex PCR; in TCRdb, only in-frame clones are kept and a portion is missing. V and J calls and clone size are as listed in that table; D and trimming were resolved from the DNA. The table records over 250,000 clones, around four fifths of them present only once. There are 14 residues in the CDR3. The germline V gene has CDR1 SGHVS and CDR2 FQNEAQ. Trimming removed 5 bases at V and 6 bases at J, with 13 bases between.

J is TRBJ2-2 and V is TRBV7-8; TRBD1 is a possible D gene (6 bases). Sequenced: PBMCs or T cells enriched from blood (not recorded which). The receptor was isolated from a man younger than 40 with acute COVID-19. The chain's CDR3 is CASSIQNRAGELFF. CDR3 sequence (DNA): TGTGCCAGCAGCATCCAAAACAGGGCCGGGGAGCTGTTTTTT.